These 11 T cell receptor beta chains were all obtained from the same sample, sequenced in a study of blood T cell repertoires in COVID-19. Produced via immunoSEQ multiplex PCR; TCRdb's table is partial and in-frame only. The sample gives around 54,000 clones, more than 70% of which show up once; under 2.5% is in the top ten. Source material: peripheral blood. The origin of the receptors is a human donor in a cohort sampled during active COVID-19.

This chain connects TRBV4-1 to TRBJ2-2; D remains ambiguous. V was shortened by 4 bases and J by 0 bases, with 9 bases between the two germline ends. The CDR3 contains 15 residues. The germline gives CDR1 MGHRA, CDR2 YSYEKL. DNA for the CDR3: TGCGCCAGCAGCCCTGGGCCTGCGAACACCGGGGAGCTGTTTTTT. The encoded protein is CASSPGPANTGELFF.

The chain combines TRBV7-8 with TRBJ2-4; D might be TRBD1 (7 bases). Germline loops: CDR1 SGHVS, CDR2 FQNEAQ. V was pared by 5 bases and J by 2 bases, with 19 bases between. The CDR3 loop spans 17 amino acids. The CDR3: CASSREGSGGPKNIQYF. In DNA, the CDR3 is TGTGCCAGCAGCCGAGAGGGGTCAGGGGGGCCCAAAAACATTCAGTACTTC.

The chain employs TRBV27 and TRBJ2-7, with D possibly being TRBD2 (5 bases). The CDR3 is 14 residues long. The V gene lost 5 bases and the J gene lost 6 bases, with 17 bases spanning the gap. Germline V gene data show CDR1 as MNHEY and CDR2 as SMNVEV (reference sequence). The CDR3: CASSAAGPISEQYF. The DNA of the CDR3 is TGTGCCAGCAGTGCGGCGGGCCCCATATCCGAGCAGTACTTC.

The chain employs TRBV7-9 and TRBJ2-1; tentatively, D is TRBD1 (5 bases). The CDR3 sequence is 13 residues long. Germline V gives CDR1 SEHNR, CDR2 FQNEAQ (reference sequence). V gave up 3 bases and J gave up 6 bases, with 9 bases separating them. CDR3 loop: CASSFEGVNEQFF. CDR3 bases: TGTGCCAGCAGCTTTGAAGGGGTCAATGAGCAGTTCTTC.

CDR3 in amino acids: CASGGERGANTGELFF. The CDR3 nucleotides are TGCGCCAGCGGCGGAGAGCGGGGGGCGAACACCGGGGAGCTGTTTTTT. This chain joins TRBV5-1 and TRBJ2-2, with TRBD2 matching 9 bases. V was clipped by 7 bases and J by 0 bases; unmatched bases: 7. Germline CDR1 and CDR2: SGHRS and YFSETQ. CDR3 length: 16 amino acids.

The rearrangement links TRBV6-1 to TRBJ1-2; 8 bases align to TRBD1. Unmatched junction bases numbered 3, after V lost 2 bases and J lost 7 bases. Germline V gives CDR1 MNHNS, CDR2 SASEGT. This CDR3 contains 13 residues. The CDR3 loop reads CASSERQGLGYTF. DNA of the CDR3: TGTGCCAGCAGTGAACGACAGGGGCTTGGCTACACCTTC.

This clone has just a few counts. J is TRBJ2-7 and V is TRBV7-2; TRBD1 matches at 8 bases. V shed 8 bases and J 4 bases; nucleotides not matched to a gene: 4. The CDR3 is 12 amino acids. Germline loops: CDR1 SGHTA, CDR2 FQGNSA. CDR3 in DNA: TGTGCCAGCGGACAGGGTACGTACGAGCAGTACTTC. Encoded protein: CASGQGTYEQYF.

The chain links TRBV7-3 to TRBJ2-3; D gene ambiguous. The ends were cut back, 4 bases at V and 3 bases at J, with 5 bases in the middle. CDR1 and CDR2 (germline): SGHTA, FQGTGA. This CDR3 contains 12 residues. The CDR3 region is CASSSETDTQYF. The CDR3 coding sequence is TGTGCCAGCAGCTCGGAGACAGATACGCAGTATTTT. Full variable domain (remainder filled in from reference TRBV7-3 and TRBJ2-3): GAGVSQTPSNKVTEKGKYVELRCDPISGHTALYWYRQSLGQGPEFLIYFQGTGAADDSGLPNDRFFAVRPEGSVSTLKIQRTERGDSAVYLCASSSETDTQYFGPGTRLTVL.

V is TRBV12-5 and J is TRBJ2-1; D is ambiguous. The CDR3 covers 13 residues. Trimming left V 2 bases short and J 3 bases short, with 5 bases between. Per the germline V gene, CDR1 is LGHNT and CDR2 is FRNRAP. DNA of the CDR3: TGTGCTAGTGGTTTGAACGGCTACAATGAGCAGTTCTTC. Translating it yields CASGLNGYNEQFF. Variable domain in full (rest from reference TRBV12-5 and TRBJ2-1): DARVTQTPRHKVTEMGQEVTMRCQPILGHNTVFWYRQTMMQGLELLAYFRNRAPLDDSGMPKDRFSAEMPDATLATLKIQPSEPRDSAVYFCASGLNGYNEQFFGPGTRLTVL.

The chain joins TRBV6-2 or TRBV6-3 to TRBJ2-7; 7 bases agree with TRBD2. Germline V gene lookup returns CDR1 MNHEY and CDR2 SVGEGT. J gave up 2 bases and V 5 bases, and 12 bases lay outside the gene matches. This CDR3 region has 16 residues. CDR3 in amino acids: CASSPLSGVSAYEQYF. CDR3 in DNA: TGTGCCAGCAGTCCCCTAAGCGGGGTGAGCGCCTACGAGCAGTACTTC.

The chain recombines TRBV10-3 with TRBJ1-2; tentative D call: TRBD1 (6 bases). With 2 bases removed from V and 1 base from J, the gap between germline ends came to 8 bases. The length of the CDR3 is 14 residues. The germline V gene has CDR1 ENHRY and CDR2 SYGVKD. The CDR3 nucleotides read TGTGCCATCAGTGAGAGGGGGTTTAACTATGGCTACACCTTC. This gives the protein CAISERGFNYGYTF.